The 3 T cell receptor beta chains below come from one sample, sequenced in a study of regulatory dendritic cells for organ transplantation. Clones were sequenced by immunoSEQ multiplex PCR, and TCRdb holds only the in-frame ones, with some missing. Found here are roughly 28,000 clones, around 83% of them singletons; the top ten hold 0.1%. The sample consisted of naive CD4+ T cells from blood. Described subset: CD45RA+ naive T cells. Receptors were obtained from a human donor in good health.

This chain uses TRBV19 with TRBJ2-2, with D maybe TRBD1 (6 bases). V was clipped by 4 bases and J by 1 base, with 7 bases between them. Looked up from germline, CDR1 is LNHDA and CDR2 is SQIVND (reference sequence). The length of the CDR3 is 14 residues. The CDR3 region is CASSTGQNTGELFF. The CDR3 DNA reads TGTGCCAGTAGTACGGGACAGAACACCGGGGAGCTGTTTTTT. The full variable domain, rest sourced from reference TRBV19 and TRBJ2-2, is DGGITQSPKYLFRKEGQNVTLSCEQNLNHDAMYWYRQDPGQGLRLIYYSQIVNDFQKGDIAEGYSVSREKKESFPLTVTSAQKNPTAFYLCASSTGQNTGELFFGEGSRLTVL.

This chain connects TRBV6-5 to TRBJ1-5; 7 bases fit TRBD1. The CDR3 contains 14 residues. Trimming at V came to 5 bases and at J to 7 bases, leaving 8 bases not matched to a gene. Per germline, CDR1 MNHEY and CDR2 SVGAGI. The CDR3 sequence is CASSGTTGFQPQHF. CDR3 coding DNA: TGTGCCAGCAGTGGGACGACAGGGTTCCAGCCCCAGCATTTT.

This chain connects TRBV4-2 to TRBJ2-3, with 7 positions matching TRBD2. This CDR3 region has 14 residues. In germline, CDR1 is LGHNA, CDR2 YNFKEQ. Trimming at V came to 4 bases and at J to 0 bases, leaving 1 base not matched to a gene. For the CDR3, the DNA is TGTGCCAGCAGCCTCGGGGGGAGCACAGATACGCAGTATTTT. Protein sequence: CASSLGGSTDTQYF.